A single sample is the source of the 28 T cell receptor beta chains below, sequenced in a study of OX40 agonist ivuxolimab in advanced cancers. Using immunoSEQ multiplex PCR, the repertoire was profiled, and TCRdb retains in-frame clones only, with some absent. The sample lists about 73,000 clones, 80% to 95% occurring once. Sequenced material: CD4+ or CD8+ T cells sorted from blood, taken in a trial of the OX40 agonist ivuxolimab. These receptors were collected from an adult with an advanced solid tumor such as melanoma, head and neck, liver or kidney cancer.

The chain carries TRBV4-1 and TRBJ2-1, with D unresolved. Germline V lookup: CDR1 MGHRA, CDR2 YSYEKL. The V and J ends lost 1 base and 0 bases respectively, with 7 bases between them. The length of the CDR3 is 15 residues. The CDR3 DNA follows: TGCGCCAGCAGCCAAGTGACGAGCTCCTACAATGAGCAGTTCTTC. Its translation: CASSQVTSSYNEQFF.

CDR3 nucleotides: TGTGCCACCAGCAGAGACAGGGTCGGGCCCCAGCATTTT. Amino acid sequence: CATSRDRVGPQHF. J is TRBJ1-5 and V is TRBV15, with D perhaps matching TRBD1 (5 bases). This CDR3 is 13 amino acids long. Germline lookup yields CDR1 LNHNV and CDR2 YYDKDF (reference sequence). V lost 0 bases and J lost 9, with 9 bases in between.

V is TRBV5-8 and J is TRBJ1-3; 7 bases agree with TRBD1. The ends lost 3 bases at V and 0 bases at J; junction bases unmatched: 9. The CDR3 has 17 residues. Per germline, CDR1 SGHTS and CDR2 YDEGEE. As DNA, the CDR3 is TGTGCCAGCAGCTCGTTTGGGACAGTGAGCTCTGGAAACACCATATATTTT. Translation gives CASSSFGTVSSGNTIYF.

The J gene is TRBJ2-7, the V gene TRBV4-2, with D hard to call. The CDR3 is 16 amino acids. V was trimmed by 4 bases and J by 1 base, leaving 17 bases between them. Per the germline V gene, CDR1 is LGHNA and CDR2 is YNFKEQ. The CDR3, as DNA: TGTGCCAGCAGCCCCCGATTGGCGGCCGGGTCCTACGAGCAGTACTTC. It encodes CASSPRLAAGSYEQYF.

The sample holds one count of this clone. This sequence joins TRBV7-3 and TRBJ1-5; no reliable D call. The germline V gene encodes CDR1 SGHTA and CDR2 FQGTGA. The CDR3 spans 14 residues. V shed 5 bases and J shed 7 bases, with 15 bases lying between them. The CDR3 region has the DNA TGTGCCAGCAGCGAATCGGACCCCCAGCAGCCCCAGCATTTT. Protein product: CASSESDPQQPQHF.

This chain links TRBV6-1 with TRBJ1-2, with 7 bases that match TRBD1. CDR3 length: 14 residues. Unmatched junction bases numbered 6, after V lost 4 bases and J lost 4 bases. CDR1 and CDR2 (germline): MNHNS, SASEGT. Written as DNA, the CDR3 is TGTGCCAGCAGTGGCAACAGGGGAGGCTATGGCTACACCTTC. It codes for CASSGNRGGYGYTF.

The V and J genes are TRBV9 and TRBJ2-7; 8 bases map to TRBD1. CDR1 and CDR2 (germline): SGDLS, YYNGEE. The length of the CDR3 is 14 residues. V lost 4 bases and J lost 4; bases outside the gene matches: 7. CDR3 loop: CASSTTGGFYEQYF. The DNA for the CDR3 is TGTGCCAGCAGCACCACAGGGGGATTTTACGAGCAGTACTTC.

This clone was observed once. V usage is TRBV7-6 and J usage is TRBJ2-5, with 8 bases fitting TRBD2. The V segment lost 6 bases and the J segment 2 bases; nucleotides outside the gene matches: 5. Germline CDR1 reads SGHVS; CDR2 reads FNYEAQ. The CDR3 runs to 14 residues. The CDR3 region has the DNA TGTGCCAGCAGGCCGGGACTAGGGCAAGAGACCCAGTACTTC. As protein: CASRPGLGQETQYF.

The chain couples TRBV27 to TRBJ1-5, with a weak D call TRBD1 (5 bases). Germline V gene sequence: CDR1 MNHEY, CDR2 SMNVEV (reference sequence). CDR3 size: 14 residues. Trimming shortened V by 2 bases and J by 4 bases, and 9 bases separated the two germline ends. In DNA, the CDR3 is TGTGCCAGCAGTTTAACGGGGGGAAATCAGCCCCAGCATTTT. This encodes CASSLTGGNQPQHF.

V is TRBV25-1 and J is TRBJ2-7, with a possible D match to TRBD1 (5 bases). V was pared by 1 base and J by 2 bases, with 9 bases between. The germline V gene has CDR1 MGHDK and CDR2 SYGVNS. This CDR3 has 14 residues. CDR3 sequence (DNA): TGTGCCAGCAGTGAATTTGACAGTACCTACGAGCAGTACTTC. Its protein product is CASSEFDSTYEQYF.

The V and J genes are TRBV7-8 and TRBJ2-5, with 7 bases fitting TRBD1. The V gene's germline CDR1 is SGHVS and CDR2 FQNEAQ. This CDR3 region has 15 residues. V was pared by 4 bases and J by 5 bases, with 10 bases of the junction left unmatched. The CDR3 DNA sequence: TGTGCCAGCAGCTCTCAGGGGGACACAGCCGAGACCCAGTACTTC. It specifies CASSSQGDTAETQYF.

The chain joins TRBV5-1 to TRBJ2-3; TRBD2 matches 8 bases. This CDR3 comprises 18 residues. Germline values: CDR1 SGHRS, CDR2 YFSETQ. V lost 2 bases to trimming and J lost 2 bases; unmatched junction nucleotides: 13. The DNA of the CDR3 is TGCGCCAGCAGCTTTTCTCAAATTAGCGGGGCCAACACAGATACGCAGTATTTT. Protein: CASSFSQISGANTDTQYF.

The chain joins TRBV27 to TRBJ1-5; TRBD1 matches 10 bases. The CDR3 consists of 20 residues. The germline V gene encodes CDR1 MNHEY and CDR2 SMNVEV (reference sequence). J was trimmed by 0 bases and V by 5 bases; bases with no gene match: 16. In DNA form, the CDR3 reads TGTGCCAGCAGTCCTCTAACTTGGGACAGGGGACTAGATAGCAATCAGCCCCAGCATTTT. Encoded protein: CASSPLTWDRGLDSNQPQHF.

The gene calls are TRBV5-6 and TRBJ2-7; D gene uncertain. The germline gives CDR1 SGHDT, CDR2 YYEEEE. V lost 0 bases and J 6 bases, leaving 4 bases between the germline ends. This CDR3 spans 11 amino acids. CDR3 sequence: CASSLGFEQYF. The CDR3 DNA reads TGTGCCAGCAGCTTGGGTTTCGAGCAGTACTTC.

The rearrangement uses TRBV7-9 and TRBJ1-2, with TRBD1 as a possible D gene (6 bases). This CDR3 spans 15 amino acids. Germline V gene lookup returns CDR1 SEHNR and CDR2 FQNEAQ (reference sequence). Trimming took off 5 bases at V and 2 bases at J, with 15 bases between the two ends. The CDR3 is CASSLNGGYNYGYTF. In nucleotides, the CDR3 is TGTGCCAGCAGCCTAAATGGGGGCTACAACTATGGCTACACCTTC.

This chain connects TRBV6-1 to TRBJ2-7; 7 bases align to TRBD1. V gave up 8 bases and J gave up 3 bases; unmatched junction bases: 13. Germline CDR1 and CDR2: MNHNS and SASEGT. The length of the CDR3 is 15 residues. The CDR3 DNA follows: TGTGCCAGCTATTATCGACAGGGCGTTTTCTACGAGCAGTACTTC. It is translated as CASYYRQGVFYEQYF.

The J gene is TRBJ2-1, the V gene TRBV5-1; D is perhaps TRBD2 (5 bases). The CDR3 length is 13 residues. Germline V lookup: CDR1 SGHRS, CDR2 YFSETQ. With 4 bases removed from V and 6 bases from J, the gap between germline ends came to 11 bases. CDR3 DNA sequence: TGCGCCAGCAGCCCCCCAGAGGGCAATGAGCAGTTCTTC. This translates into CASSPPEGNEQFF.

The CDR3 sequence: CASSPLGAYEQYF. The DNA of the CDR3 is TGTGCCAGCAGTCCCCTGGGGGCCTACGAGCAGTACTTC. V gene TRBV6-5 combines with J gene TRBJ2-7; D may be TRBD1 or TRBD2 (5 bases each). V shed 5 bases and J shed 2 bases, with 10 bases lying between them. This CDR3 has 13 amino acids. Germline values: CDR1 MNHEY, CDR2 SVGAGI.

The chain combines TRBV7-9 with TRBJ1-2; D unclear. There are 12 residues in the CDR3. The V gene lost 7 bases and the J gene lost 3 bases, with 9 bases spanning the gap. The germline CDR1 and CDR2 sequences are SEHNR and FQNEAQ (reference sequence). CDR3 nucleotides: TGTGCCAGCACCTCGGAGGACTATGGCTACACCTTC. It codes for CASTSEDYGYTF.

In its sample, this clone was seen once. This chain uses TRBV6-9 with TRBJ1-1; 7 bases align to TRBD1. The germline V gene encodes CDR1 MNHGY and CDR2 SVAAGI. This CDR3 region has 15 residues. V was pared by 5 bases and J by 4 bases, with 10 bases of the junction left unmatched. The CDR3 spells CASSKDRVWSTEAFF. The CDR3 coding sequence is TGTGCCAGCAGTAAAGACAGGGTTTGGAGCACTGAAGCTTTCTTT.

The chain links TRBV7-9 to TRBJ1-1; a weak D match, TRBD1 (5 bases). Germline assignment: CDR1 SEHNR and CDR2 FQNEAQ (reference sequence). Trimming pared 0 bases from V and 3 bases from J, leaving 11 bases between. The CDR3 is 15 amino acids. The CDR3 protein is CASSLAAGTHTEAFF. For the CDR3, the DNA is TGTGCCAGCAGCTTAGCGGCAGGGACTCACACTGAAGCTTTCTTT. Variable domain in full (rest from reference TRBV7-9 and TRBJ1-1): DTGVSQNPRHKITKRGQNVTFRCDPISEHNRLYWYRQTLGQGPEFLTYFQNEAQLEKSRLLSDRFSAERPKGSFSTLEIQRTEQGDSAMYLCASSLAAGTHTEAFFGQGTRLTVV.

The CDR3 DNA reads as TGTGCCAGGGGGCCGGGACGGGAGTCCTACGAGCAGTACTTC. This translates into CARGPGRESYEQYF. The chain is built from TRBV7-6 and TRBJ2-7; D possibly corresponds to TRBD2 (6 bases). The length of the CDR3 is 14 residues. Germline CDR1 is SGHVS and CDR2 is FNYEAQ. The germline V and J ends were trimmed by 9 bases and 1 base, with 16 bases remaining between them.

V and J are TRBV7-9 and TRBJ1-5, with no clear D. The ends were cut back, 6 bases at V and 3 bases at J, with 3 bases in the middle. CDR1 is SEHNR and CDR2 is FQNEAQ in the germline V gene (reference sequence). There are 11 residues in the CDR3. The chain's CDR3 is CASRDNQPQHF. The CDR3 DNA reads TGTGCCAGCAGGGACAATCAGCCCCAGCATTTT.

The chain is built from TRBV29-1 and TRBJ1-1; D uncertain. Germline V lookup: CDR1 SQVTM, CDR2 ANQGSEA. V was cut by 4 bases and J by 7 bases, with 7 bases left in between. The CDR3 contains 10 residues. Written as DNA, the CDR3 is TGCAGCGTTGTAGGTGTTGAAGCTTTCTTT. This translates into CSVVGVEAFF.

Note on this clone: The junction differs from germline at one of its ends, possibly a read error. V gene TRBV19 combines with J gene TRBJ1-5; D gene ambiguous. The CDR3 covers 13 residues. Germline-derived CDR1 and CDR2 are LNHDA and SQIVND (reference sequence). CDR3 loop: CAKDRWVSQSQHF. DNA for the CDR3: TGTGCCAAAGATCGTTGGGTGTCTCAGTCCCAGCATTTT.

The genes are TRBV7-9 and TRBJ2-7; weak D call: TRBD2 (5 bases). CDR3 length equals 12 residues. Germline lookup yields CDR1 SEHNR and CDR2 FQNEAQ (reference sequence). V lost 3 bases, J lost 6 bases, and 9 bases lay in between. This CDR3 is CASSFGGGEQYF. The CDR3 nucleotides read TGTGCCAGCAGCTTTGGTGGAGGCGAGCAGTACTTC.

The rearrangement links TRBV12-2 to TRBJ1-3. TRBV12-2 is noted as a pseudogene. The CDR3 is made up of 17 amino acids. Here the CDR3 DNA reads TGTGCAAGTCGCTTAGAGGTGGGCGGGACACTCGGAAACACCATATATTTT. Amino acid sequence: CASRLEVGGTLGNTIYF.

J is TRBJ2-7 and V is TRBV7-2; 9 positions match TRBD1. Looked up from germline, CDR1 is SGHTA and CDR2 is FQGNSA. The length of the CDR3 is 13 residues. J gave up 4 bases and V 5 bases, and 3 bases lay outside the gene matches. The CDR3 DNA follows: TGTGCCAGCAGCCGAGGACAGGGGTACGAGCAGTACTTC. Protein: CASSRGQGYEQYF.